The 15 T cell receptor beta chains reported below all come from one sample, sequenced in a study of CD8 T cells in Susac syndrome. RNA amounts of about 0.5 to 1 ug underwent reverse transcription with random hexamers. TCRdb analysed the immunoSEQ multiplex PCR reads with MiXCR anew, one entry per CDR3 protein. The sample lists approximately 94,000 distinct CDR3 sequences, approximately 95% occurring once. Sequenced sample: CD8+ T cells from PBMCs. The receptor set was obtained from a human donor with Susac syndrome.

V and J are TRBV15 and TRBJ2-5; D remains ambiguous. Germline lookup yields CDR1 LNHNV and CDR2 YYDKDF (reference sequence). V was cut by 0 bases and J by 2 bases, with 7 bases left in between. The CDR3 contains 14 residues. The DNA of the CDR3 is TGTGCCACCAGCAGAGACGGCAGGCAAGAGACCCAGTACTTC. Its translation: CATSRDGRQETQYF.

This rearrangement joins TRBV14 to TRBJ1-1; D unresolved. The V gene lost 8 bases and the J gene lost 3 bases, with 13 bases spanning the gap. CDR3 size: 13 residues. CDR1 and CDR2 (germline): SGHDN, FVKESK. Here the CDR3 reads CASRRVADTEAFF. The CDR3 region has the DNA TGTGCCAGCCGCAGAGTGGCCGACACTGAAGCTTTCTTT.

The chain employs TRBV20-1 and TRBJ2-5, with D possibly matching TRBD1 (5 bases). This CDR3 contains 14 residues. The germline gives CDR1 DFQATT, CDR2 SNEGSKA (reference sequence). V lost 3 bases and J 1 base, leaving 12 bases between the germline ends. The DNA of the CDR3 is TGCAGTGCTAGTTCCAGGGTGTCCCAAGAGACCCAGTACTTC. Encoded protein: CSASSRVSQETQYF.

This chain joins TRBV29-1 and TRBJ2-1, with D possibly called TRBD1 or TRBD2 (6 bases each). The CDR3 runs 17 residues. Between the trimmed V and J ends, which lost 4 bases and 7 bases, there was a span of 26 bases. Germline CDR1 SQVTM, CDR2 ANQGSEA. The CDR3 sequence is CSVGFLGGGKGGNEQFF. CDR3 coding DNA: TGCAGCGTTGGATTTTTAGGAGGGGGAAAAGGAGGGAATGAGCAGTTCTTC.

This chain's CDR3 is CASSALHRGTSPLHF. The CDR3 coding sequence is TGTGCCAGCAGCGCGCTCCACAGGGGAACGTCACCCCTCCACTTT. The V call is TRBV3-1, the J call TRBJ1-6, with 7 bases matching TRBD1. The CDR3 has 15 residues. Losses at the gene ends were 5 bases for V and 10 bases for J; bases not matched to a gene: 11. Germline loops: CDR1 LGHDT, CDR2 YNNKEL (reference sequence).

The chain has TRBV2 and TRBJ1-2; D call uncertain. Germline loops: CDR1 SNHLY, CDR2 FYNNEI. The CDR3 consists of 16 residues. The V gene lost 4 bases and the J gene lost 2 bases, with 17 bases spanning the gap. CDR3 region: CASSVRPGGDNYGYTF. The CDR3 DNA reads TGTGCCAGCAGTGTCCGGCCAGGCGGCGACAACTATGGCTACACCTTC.

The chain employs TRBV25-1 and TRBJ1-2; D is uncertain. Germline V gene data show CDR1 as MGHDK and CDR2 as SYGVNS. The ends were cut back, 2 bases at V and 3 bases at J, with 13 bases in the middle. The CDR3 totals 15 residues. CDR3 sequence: CASSERVRGDYGYTF. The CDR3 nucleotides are TGTGCCAGCAGTGAAAGAGTTCGGGGTGACTATGGCTACACCTTC.

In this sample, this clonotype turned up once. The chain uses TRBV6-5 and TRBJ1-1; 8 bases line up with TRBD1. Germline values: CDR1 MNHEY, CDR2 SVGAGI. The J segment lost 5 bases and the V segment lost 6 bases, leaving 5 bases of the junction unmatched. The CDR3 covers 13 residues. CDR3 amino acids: CASSRGLGTEAFF. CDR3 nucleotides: TGTGCCAGCAGCAGGGGGCTGGGGACTGAAGCTTTCTTT.

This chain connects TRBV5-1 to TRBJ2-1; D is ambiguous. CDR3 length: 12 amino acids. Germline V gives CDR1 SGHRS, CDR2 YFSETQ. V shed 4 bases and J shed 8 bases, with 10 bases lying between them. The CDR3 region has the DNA TGCGCCAGCAGCGACCGGTCGGATGAGCAGTTCTTC. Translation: CASSDRSDEQFF.

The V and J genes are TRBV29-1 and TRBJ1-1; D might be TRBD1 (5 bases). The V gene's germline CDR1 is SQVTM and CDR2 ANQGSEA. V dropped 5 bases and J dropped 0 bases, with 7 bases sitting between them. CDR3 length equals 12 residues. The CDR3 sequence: CSVLGLNTEAFF. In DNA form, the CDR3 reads TGCAGCGTTCTGGGACTGAACACTGAAGCTTTCTTT.

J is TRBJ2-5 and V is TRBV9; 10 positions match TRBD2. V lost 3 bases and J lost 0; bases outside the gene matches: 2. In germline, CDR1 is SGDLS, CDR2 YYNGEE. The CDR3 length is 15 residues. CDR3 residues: CASSGSGGYQETQYF. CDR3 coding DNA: TGTGCCAGCAGCGGTAGCGGGGGGTACCAAGAGACCCAGTACTTC.

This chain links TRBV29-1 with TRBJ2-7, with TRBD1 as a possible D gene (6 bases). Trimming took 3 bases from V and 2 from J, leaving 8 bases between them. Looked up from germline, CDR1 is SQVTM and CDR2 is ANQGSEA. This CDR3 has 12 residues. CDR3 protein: CSVEGHTYEQYF. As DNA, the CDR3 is TGCAGCGTTGAGGGACATACCTACGAGCAGTACTTC.

Here the CDR3 reads CASSATGEGTEAFF. The CDR3 DNA follows: TGTGCCAGCAGCGCGACAGGGGAGGGGACTGAAGCTTTCTTT. The chain couples TRBV7-9 to TRBJ1-1, with 8 nucleotides matching TRBD1. The CDR3 consists of 14 residues. CDR1 SEHNR and CDR2 FQNEAQ come from the germline V gene (reference sequence). V lost 5 bases and J lost 5; bases outside the gene matches: 7.

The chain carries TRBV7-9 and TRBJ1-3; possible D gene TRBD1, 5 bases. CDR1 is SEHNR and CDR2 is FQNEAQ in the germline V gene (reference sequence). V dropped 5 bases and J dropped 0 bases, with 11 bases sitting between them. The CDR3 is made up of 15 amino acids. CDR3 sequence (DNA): TGTGCCAGCAGCAAAGGGGCAGCCTCTGGAAACACCATATATTTT. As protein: CASSKGAASGNTIYF.

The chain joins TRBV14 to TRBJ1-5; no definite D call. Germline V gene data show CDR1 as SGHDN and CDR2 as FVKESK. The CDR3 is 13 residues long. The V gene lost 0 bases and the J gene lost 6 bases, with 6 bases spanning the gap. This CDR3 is CASSQEGFQPQHF. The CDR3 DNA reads TGTGCCAGCAGCCAAGAAGGTTTTCAGCCCCAGCATTTT.